These 24 T cell receptor beta chains originate from one sample sequenced in a study of cytomegalovirus exposure and HLA in healthy donors. PCR was performed using 60 Vbeta and 13 Jbeta primers. TCRdb's table, derived via immunoSEQ multiplex PCR, lists solely in-frame clones and lacks some. Found here are 140,000 to 150,000 clones, roughly three quarters of them singletons; the top ten hold roughly 2.9%. The material sequenced was PBMCs. These receptor sequences come from a female donor in good health and CMV-seronegative.

V usage is TRBV2 and J usage is TRBJ2-7; D is perhaps TRBD2 (5 bases). The CDR3 is made up of 12 amino acids. The germline V gene has CDR1 SNHLY and CDR2 FYNNEI. V lost 11 bases, J lost 3 bases, and 14 bases lay in between. This chain's CDR3 is CACLRDDYEQYF. CDR3 nucleotides: TGTGCCTGTTTACGGGATGACTACGAGCAGTACTTC.

This sequence joins TRBV9 and TRBJ1-3, with D possibly matching TRBD1 (6 bases). The V end was cut by 3 bases, the J end by 7 bases, with 20 bases between. The CDR3 is 16 amino acids. CDR1 SGDLS and CDR2 YYNGEE come from the germline V gene. CDR3 coding DNA: TGTGCCAGCAGCGGAGACGCCAGGGGTAGTTGGAACACCATATATTTT. Its protein product is CASSGDARGSWNTIYF.

The V gene is TRBV9, the J gene TRBJ1-2, with 10 bases aligning to TRBD1. Germline CDR1 reads SGDLS; CDR2 reads YYNGEE. Trimming removed 6 bases from V and 6 bases from J; junction bases left unmatched: 17. CDR3 length: 17 amino acids. In DNA form, the CDR3 reads TGTGCCAGCACCGAGCTACTCCGATCGGGACAGGGGAATGGCTACACCTTC. It codes for CASTELLRSGQGNGYTF.

V gene TRBV7-8 combines with J gene TRBJ1-2, with TRBD1 identical over 8 bases. Per germline, CDR1 SGHVS and CDR2 FQNEAQ. V gave up 2 bases and J gave up 4 bases; unmatched junction bases: 9. The CDR3 is made up of 16 amino acids. The CDR3 spells CASSLYKSGGLYGYTF. The CDR3 nucleotides are TGTGCCAGCAGCTTATACAAGTCAGGGGGCCTCTATGGCTACACCTTC. The full variable domain, its missing parts supplied by reference TRBV7-8 and TRBJ1-2, is GAGVSQSPRYKVAKRGQDVALRCDPISGHVSLFWYQQALGQGPEFLTYFQNEAQLDKSGLPSDRFFAERPEGSVSTLKIQRTQQEDSAVYLCASSLYKSGGLYGYTFGSGTRLTVV.

Of note for this clone: A junction end diverges from the germline sequence, so it may reflect a read error. V and J are TRBV5-4 and TRBJ2-3; 11 bases line up with TRBD2. Germline CDR1 is SGHNT and CDR2 is YYREEE (reference sequence). This CDR3 has 15 amino acids. The CDR3 DNA reads TGTGCCACCAGCCTAGCGGGAGGACCCACAGATACGCAGTATTTT. As protein: CATSLAGGPTDTQYF.

V and J are TRBV6-5 and TRBJ2-1; maybe TRBD2 (6 bases). V was shortened by 0 bases and J by 2 bases, with 8 bases between the two germline ends. The germline CDR1 and CDR2 sequences are MNHEY and SVGAGI. The CDR3 is 15 amino acids. The CDR3 reads CASSYSVAAYNEQFF. The CDR3 DNA follows: TGTGCCAGCAGTTACTCAGTAGCGGCCTACAATGAGCAGTTCTTC.

The chain employs TRBV4-1 and TRBJ2-5, with TRBD2 matching over 15 bases. The trim removed 7 bases at V and 5 bases at J, leaving 8 bases unmatched. Per the germline V gene, CDR1 is MGHRA and CDR2 is YSYEKL. The CDR3 consists of 16 residues. This chain's CDR3 is CASTQGLAGGYETQYF. The CDR3 nucleotides are TGCGCCAGCACTCAAGGACTAGCGGGGGGGTATGAGACCCAGTACTTC.

Comment on this clone: Mismatch with germline at one junction end may stem from a read error. This sequence joins TRBV7-9 and TRBJ1-3, with D tentatively TRBD1 (6 bases). This CDR3 comprises 14 residues. CDR1 and CDR2 from the germline V gene are SEHNR and FQNEAQ (reference sequence). CDR3 loop: CSSSPPGQLNTIYF. The CDR3, as DNA: TGTTCCAGCAGCCCTCCTGGACAGTTAAACACCATATATTTT.

This clone was detected only a few times. The V gene is TRBV6-6, the J gene TRBJ1-1; 8 bases match TRBD1. The CDR3 is made up of 16 amino acids. J was trimmed by 3 bases and V by 6 bases; bases with no gene match: 12. The germline V gene encodes CDR1 MNHNY and CDR2 SVGAGI (reference sequence). CDR3 sequence reads: CASRPHGQGRDTEAFF. The DNA of the CDR3 is TGTGCCAGCAGACCCCACGGACAGGGTCGGGACACTGAAGCTTTCTTT.

This rearrangement joins TRBV9 to TRBJ1-6; 10 nucleotides match TRBD1. From germline, CDR1 is SGDLS and CDR2 YYNGEE. There are 14 residues in the CDR3. V lost 3 bases and J lost 9; bases outside the gene matches: 3. DNA of the CDR3: TGTGCCAGCAGCGCAGGGACAGGGGTTTCACCCCTCCACTTT. Its translation: CASSAGTGVSPLHF.

This chain links TRBV4-1 with TRBJ2-7; no definite D call. Germline lookup yields CDR1 MGHRA and CDR2 YSYEKL. This CDR3 has 13 amino acids. The V gene lost 1 base and the J gene lost 3 bases, with 7 bases spanning the gap. The CDR3 nucleotides are TGCGCCAGCAGCCAAGTGAGGAACTACGAGCAGTACTTC. It encodes CASSQVRNYEQYF.

The chain carries TRBV7-6 and TRBJ2-7; 12 bases are a match to TRBD2. The germline V gene encodes CDR1 SGHVS and CDR2 FNYEAQ. CDR3 length equals 15 residues. Unmatched junction bases numbered 5, after V lost 5 bases and J lost 3 bases. The CDR3 protein is CASSLWTSGDYEQYF. Written as DNA, the CDR3 is TGTGCCAGCAGCCTGTGGACTAGCGGGGACTACGAGCAGTACTTC. The full variable domain, completed using reference TRBV7-6 and TRBJ2-7, is GAGVSQSPRYKVTKRGQDVALRCDPISGHVSLYWYRQALGQGPEFLTYFNYEAQQDKSGLPNDRFSAERPEGSISTLTIQRTEQRDSAMYRCASSLWTSGDYEQYFGPGTRLTVT.

The chain couples TRBV27 to TRBJ2-5; D is possibly TRBD2 (6 bases). The germline V gene has CDR1 MNHEY and CDR2 SMNVEV (reference sequence). The CDR3 runs to 15 residues. Between the trimmed V and J ends, which lost 5 bases and 5 bases, there was a span of 18 bases. The CDR3: CASSPRSGAWETQYF. The CDR3 DNA is TGTGCCAGCAGTCCCCGCTCGGGAGCGTGGGAGACCCAGTACTTC.

The gene calls are TRBV6-5 and TRBJ2-1, with 15 positions matching TRBD2. The CDR3 has 16 residues. The J segment lost 6 bases and the V segment lost 3 bases, leaving 3 bases of the junction unmatched. Germline assignment: CDR1 MNHEY and CDR2 SVGAGI. The CDR3 nucleotides are TGTGCCAGCAGTTATAGGACTAGCGGGGGGGCCAATGAGCAGTTCTTC. Residues: CASSYRTSGGANEQFF.

This chain connects TRBV6-1 to TRBJ1-2; D is perhaps TRBD1 (5 bases). The CDR3 is made up of 12 amino acids. Germline CDR1 and CDR2: MNHNS and SASEGT. Between the trimmed V and J ends, which lost 7 bases and 6 bases, there was a span of 12 bases. Here the CDR3 DNA reads TGTGCCAGCAATCAGGGAGGAGATGGCTACACCTTC. Its protein is CASNQGGDGYTF.

The chain is built from TRBV18 and TRBJ1-1; 7 bases align to TRBD1. The junction had 10 bases not matched to a gene; V was cut back by 1 base and J by 11 bases. The CDR3 spans 14 residues. Germline V gene sequence: CDR1 KGHSH, CDR2 LQKENI. CDR3 in DNA: TGTGCCAGCTCACCACTTGACAGGGTTGAAGGGGCTTTCTTT. Protein sequence: CASSPLDRVEGAFF.

The chain uses TRBV7-8 and TRBJ2-5; 8 bases align to TRBD2. Germline V CDR1 and CDR2: SGHVS, FQNEAQ. With V trimmed by 5 bases and J by 5 bases, 7 bases remained unmatched. CDR3 size: 14 residues. The CDR3 spells CASSASGGGETQYF. The CDR3 DNA is TGTGCCAGCAGCGCCAGCGGGGGCGGGGAGACCCAGTACTTC. The full variable domain, rest sourced from reference TRBV7-8 and TRBJ2-5, is GAGVSQSPRYKVAKRGQDVALRCDPISGHVSLFWYQQALGQGPEFLTYFQNEAQLDKSGLPSDRFFAERPEGSVSTLKIQRTQQEDSAVYLCASSASGGGETQYFGPGTRLLVL.

This rearrangement joins TRBV5-1 to TRBJ1-6; D is possibly TRBD1 (5 bases). V gave up 4 bases and J gave up 0 bases, with 14 bases separating them. CDR1 SGHRS and CDR2 YFSETQ come from the germline V gene. The CDR3 is 17 amino acids. CDR3 protein: CASSPRQLSSYNSPLHF. Here the CDR3 DNA reads TGCGCCAGCAGCCCCAGACAGCTAAGCTCCTATAATTCACCCCTCCACTTT.

In its sample, this clone was seen a few times. This chain joins TRBV5-8 and TRBJ2-6; D gene unclear. V lost 1 base and J 2 bases, leaving 10 bases between the germline ends. Germline V gives CDR1 SGHTS, CDR2 YDEGEE. This CDR3 region has 16 residues. CDR3 amino acids: CASSLSTVAGANVLTF. CDR3 bases: TGTGCCAGCAGCTTGAGCACCGTTGCTGGGGCCAACGTCCTGACTTTC.

This chain connects TRBV28 to TRBJ2-7; no firm D call. CDR3 length: 11 amino acids. CDR1 and CDR2 from the germline V gene are MDHEN and SYDVKM. Deletions cut 2 bases from V and 5 bases from J, with 4 bases between. For the CDR3, the DNA is TGTGCCAGCAGTTTAATCAACGAGCAGTACTTC. Protein sequence: CASSLINEQYF.

This clone was observed a few times. The chain carries TRBV30 and TRBJ2-3; maybe TRBD2 (6 bases). CDR3 size: 13 residues. Germline CDR1 reads GTSNPN; CDR2 reads SVGIG (reference sequence). With 1 base removed from V and 2 bases from J, the gap between germline ends came to 7 bases. CDR3 protein: CAWSGGATDTQYF. The CDR3 DNA sequence: TGTGCCTGGAGTGGCGGGGCCACAGATACGCAGTATTTT.

The chain combines TRBV6-5 with TRBJ2-3; 7 bases are shared with TRBD1. V lost 5 bases to trimming and J lost 4 bases; unmatched junction nucleotides: 6. Per the germline V gene, CDR1 is MNHEY and CDR2 is SVGAGI. This CDR3 is built from 14 residues. CDR3 coding DNA: TGTGCCAGCAGTCCCGGGACAGCCGCAGATACGCAGTATTTT. It yields the protein CASSPGTAADTQYF.

This clone has only one observation. The V call is TRBV7-9, the J call TRBJ1-2, with D possibly TRBD1 on 5 matching bases. The germline V and J ends were trimmed by 5 bases and 6 bases, with 13 bases remaining between them. Per the germline V gene, CDR1 is SEHNR and CDR2 is FQNEAQ (reference sequence). CDR3 length: 13 amino acids. CDR3 nucleotides: TGTGCCAGCAGCCCTGACAGCGTCAATGGCTACACCTTC. Amino acid sequence: CASSPDSVNGYTF.

This clone was counted a single time. The chain has TRBV4-2 and TRBJ2-3, with 9 positions matching TRBD2. The CDR3 runs 18 residues. V lost 0 bases to trimming and J lost 6 bases; unmatched junction nucleotides: 13. CDR1 is LGHNA and CDR2 is YNFKEQ in the germline V gene. The CDR3 loop is CASSQDPAGRGGRDTQYF. The CDR3 DNA reads as TGTGCCAGCAGCCAAGATCCGGCGGGGCGGGGGGGCAGGGATACGCAGTATTTT.